The TCR beta chain described here comes from a study of PD-L1 blockade in urothelial cancer. Germline CDR1 is MNHNS and CDR2 is SASEGT. The CDR3 contains 15 residues. V shed 4 bases and J shed 0 bases, with 9 bases lying between them. The time point denotes: peripheral blood 6 weeks after treatment start. Peripheral blood mononuclear cells were collected from every patient before and during treatment, yielding between 1 and 8 samples per patient. Only in-frame clones appear in the TCRdb table, and some are missing; sequencing was by immunoSEQ multiplex PCR. The table lists tens of thousands of clones, 88% of them singletons.

The clonotype was recovered from a man aged 55 to 70 with urothelial cancer. This specimen consisted of PBMCs, obtained around atezolizumab (anti-PD-L1) treatment. The chain carries TRBV6-1 and TRBJ2-2; no reliable D call. The DNA for the CDR3 is TGTGCCAGCAGTGTTGGTCAGACGAACACCGGGGAGCTGTTTTTT. Its translation is CASSVGQTNTGELFF.